A single sample is the source of the 10 T cell receptor beta chains below, sequenced in a study of blood T cell repertoires in COVID-19. TCRdb's table, derived via immunoSEQ multiplex PCR, lists solely in-frame clones and lacks some. This table has about 250,000 clones, approximately 85% appearing once. Specimen: peripheral blood. The source is a woman in her 70s with acute or convalescent COVID-19.

J is TRBJ1-3 and V is TRBV4-2; 7 positions match TRBD1. V lost 0 bases, J lost 4 bases, and 9 bases stayed unmatched. The CDR3 runs 17 residues. Germline-derived CDR1 and CDR2 are LGHNA and YNFKEQ. The CDR3 coding sequence is TGTGCCAGCAGCCAAGATAACGACAGGGCCCTGGGAAACACCATATATTTT. This gives the protein CASSQDNDRALGNTIYF.

This chain joins TRBV6-6 and TRBJ1-5; 8 bases line up with TRBD1. Germline CDR1 is MNHNY and CDR2 is SVGAGI (reference sequence). The V and J ends lost 11 bases and 3 bases, in that order; junction bases with no gene match: 6. This CDR3 comprises 13 residues. The CDR3 nucleotides read TGTGCCGAAAAGGGACAGGACAATCAGCCCCAGCATTTT. It yields the protein CAEKGQDNQPQHF.

The chain joins TRBV10-3 to TRBJ2-7; the D gene is possibly TRBD1 (6 bases). V was cut by 6 bases and J by 4 bases, with 7 bases left in between. The CDR3 runs to 11 residues. From germline, CDR1 is ENHRY and CDR2 SYGVKD. The CDR3 region is CAISGQYEQYF. The CDR3 coding sequence is TGTGCCATCAGCGGACAGTACGAGCAGTACTTC.

This clone was detected once. The J gene is TRBJ2-3, the V gene TRBV24-1; 9 bases map to TRBD2. Germline CDR1 reads KGHDR; CDR2 reads SFDVKD. The CDR3 consists of 16 residues. V shed 2 bases and J 4 bases; nucleotides not matched to a gene: 6. CDR3 sequence reads: CATSDSPSGGPDTQYF. The CDR3 bases are TGTGCCACCAGTGATTCCCCCAGCGGGGGGCCAGATACGCAGTATTTT.

The CDR3 region is CASSQPPGSTEAFF. The CDR3 DNA follows: TGTGCCAGCAGCCAACCCCCGGGTAGCACTGAAGCTTTCTTT. This chain uses TRBV4-2 with TRBJ1-1; no clear D. This CDR3 comprises 14 residues. Deletions cut 2 bases from V and 4 bases from J, with 11 bases between. Germline CDR1 LGHNA, CDR2 YNFKEQ.

The CDR3 region is CASSLNPGMGTEAFF. CDR3 bases: TGTGCCAGCAGCTTAAATCCAGGGATGGGCACTGAAGCTTTCTTT. The chain uses TRBV7-9 and TRBJ1-1; possibly TRBD1 for D (5 bases). Germline V gives CDR1 SEHNR, CDR2 FQNEAQ (reference sequence). V was cut by 2 bases and J by 4 bases, with 14 bases left in between. This CDR3 region has 15 residues.

The CDR3 coding sequence is TGTGCCAGCTCACCACAGCGGACAGGGTTTTCGGACCAGACCCAGTACTTC. Its translation: CASSPQRTGFSDQTQYF. The chain links TRBV18 to TRBJ2-5; 8 nucleotides align to TRBD1. The trim removed 1 base at V and 6 bases at J, leaving 13 bases unmatched. The length of the CDR3 is 17 residues. Germline V gives CDR1 KGHSH, CDR2 LQKENI.

The J gene is TRBJ1-2, the V gene TRBV20-1; perhaps TRBD1 as D (5 bases). Germline values: CDR1 DFQATT, CDR2 SNEGSKA (reference sequence). The CDR3 sequence is 11 residues long. Trimming removed 1 base from V and 7 bases from J, with 7 bases in between. CDR3 amino acids: CSARGGVGYTF. CDR3 DNA: TGCAGTGCTAGAGGGGGGGTTGGCTACACCTTC.

The CDR3 DNA is TGTGCCAGCTCACCAGCGATAGCGGGCGCACAAGAGACCCAGTACTTC. Its translation is CASSPAIAGAQETQYF. The chain is built from TRBV18 and TRBJ2-5; 7 bases line up with TRBD2. The CDR3 has 16 amino acids. The ends lost 2 bases at V and 2 bases at J; junction bases unmatched: 8. CDR1 and CDR2 from the germline V gene are KGHSH and LQKENI.

The chain uses TRBV11-3 and TRBJ1-5, with TRBD1 identical over 7 bases. This CDR3 contains 15 residues. The ends lost 6 bases at V and 7 bases at J; junction bases unmatched: 12. Germline loops: CDR1 SGHNT, CDR2 YENEEA. In DNA form, the CDR3 reads TGTGCCAGCAGAGATACAGGGGCCCCGGGGCAGCCCCAGCATTTT. Amino acid sequence: CASRDTGAPGQPQHF.